The 31 T cell receptor beta chains in this list originate from one sample, sequenced in a study of a mutant IDH1 vaccine in newly diagnosed glioma. Sequencing was performed with immunoSEQ multiplex PCR; in TCRdb, only in-frame clones are kept and a portion is missing. The sample lists over 35,000 clones, roughly 79% occurring once. Time point in this sample: week 23, last vaccination. The content of each vaccine dose was 300 ug of mutant IDH1 20-mer peptide, and topical imiquimod accompanied it. These TCRs are of unknown antigen specificity. The source material was PBMCs, sampled from a glioma patient whose treatment included an IDH1 peptide vaccine. The source of these receptors is a man aged 35 to 55 with glioma.

V is TRBV6-5 and J is TRBJ1-5, with D unclear. V was shortened by 4 bases and J by 6 bases, with 10 bases between the two germline ends. The CDR3 is 13 amino acids. CDR1 and CDR2 (germline): MNHEY, SVGAGI. CDR3 in amino acids: CASSSMKLQPQHF. The DNA of the CDR3 is TGTGCCAGCAGTTCGATGAAGCTTCAGCCCCAGCATTTT.

Concerning this clone itself: This same CDR3 is encoded by further DNA sequences in the sample. The genes are TRBV21-1 and TRBJ2-7. TRBV21-1 is assigned pseudogene status. CDR3 length equals 15 residues. This CDR3 is CASSGPGTSIYEQYF. The CDR3 bases are TGTGCCAGCAGCGGACCCGGGACGTCGATTTACGAGCAGTACTTC.

This chain links TRBV7-2 with TRBJ2-7; D tentatively reads TRBD1 or TRBD2 (5 bases each). The V and J ends lost 2 bases and 11 bases respectively, with 19 bases between them. CDR1 is SGHTA and CDR2 is FQGNSA in the germline V gene. The CDR3 is 14 residues long. The CDR3 DNA reads TGTGCCAGCAGCTTAAGCGGAGTAGGGGCCGGGGAGTACTTC. The encoded protein is CASSLSGVGAGEYF.

This clone was detected once. The rearrangement links TRBV4-1 to TRBJ1-4; D might be TRBD1 (5 bases). Germline V gene sequence: CDR1 MGHRA, CDR2 YSYEKL. With 4 bases removed from V and 8 bases from J, the gap between germline ends came to 14 bases. This CDR3 region has 14 residues. CDR3 nucleotides: TGCGCCAGCAGCCTTGAGATGGGGGGAGAAAAACTGTTTTTT. It encodes CASSLEMGGEKLFF.

The rearrangement joins TRBV27 to TRBJ2-7; 9 bases align to TRBD2. V lost 2 bases and J lost 0; bases outside the gene matches: 14. Germline loops: CDR1 MNHEY, CDR2 SMNVEV (reference sequence). The CDR3 length is 19 residues. DNA of the CDR3: TGTGCCAGCAGTTTAGATTTTGGGCTAGCGGGGCGGGGCTCCTACGAGCAGTACTTC. This codes for CASSLDFGLAGRGSYEQYF.

The CDR3 is CSVAGGSAGEQYF. The DNA for the CDR3 is TGCAGCGTTGCAGGGGGGTCAGCGGGCGAGCAGTACTTC. The chain has TRBV29-1 and TRBJ2-7, with D possibly being TRBD1 (7 bases). Looked up from germline, CDR1 is SQVTM and CDR2 is ANQGSEA. V was trimmed by 4 bases and J by 6 bases, leaving 16 bases between them. The CDR3 spans 13 residues.

This chain connects TRBV5-6 to TRBJ1-6; 7 nucleotides align to TRBD1. Germline V lookup: CDR1 SGHDT, CDR2 YYEEEE. This CDR3 is built from 15 residues. V shed 7 bases, J shed 0 bases, and the junction held 4 bases outside the gene matches. The CDR3 sequence: CASGDSRSYNSPLHF. Here the CDR3 DNA reads TGTGCCAGCGGGGACAGCCGCTCCTATAATTCACCCCTCCACTTT.

The chain links TRBV15 to TRBJ2-7, with TRBD2 as a possible D gene (6 bases). V dropped 0 bases and J dropped 7 bases, with 16 bases sitting between them. CDR1 and CDR2 (germline): LNHNV, YYDKDF (reference sequence). There are 15 residues in the CDR3. CDR3 amino acids: CATSRDWGDKREQYF. In DNA form, the CDR3 reads TGTGCCACCAGCAGAGATTGGGGGGATAAGAGAGAGCAGTACTTC.

The rearrangement joins TRBV7-6 to TRBJ1-3; the D gene is possibly TRBD1 (5 bases). The CDR3 consists of 16 residues. The V and J ends lost 5 bases and 2 bases respectively, with 16 bases between them. Germline assignment: CDR1 SGHVS and CDR2 FNYEAQ. The DNA for the CDR3 is TGTGCCAGCAGCGTATCGGGGGGAGAAGCTGGAAACACCATATATTTT. It translates to CASSVSGGEAGNTIYF.

With regard to this clone: The same CDR3 arises from other DNA sequences in this sample as well. This chain uses TRBV9 with TRBJ2-3; D uncertain. This CDR3 region has 12 residues. CDR1 and CDR2 (germline): SGDLS, YYNGEE. Trimming took 0 bases from V and 5 from J, leaving 4 bases between them. The CDR3 here is CASSVEGDTQYF. The CDR3 nucleotides read TGTGCCAGCAGCGTAGAGGGAGATACGCAGTATTTT.

The V call is TRBV7-9, the J call TRBJ2-1, with a tentative D call TRBD2 (5 bases). V lost 4 bases to trimming and J lost 6 bases, with 16 bases between them. The CDR3 totals 15 residues. The germline V gene has CDR1 SEHNR and CDR2 FQNEAQ (reference sequence). CDR3 residues: CASSYLRGLLNEQFF. CDR3 sequence (DNA): TGTGCCAGCAGCTATCTGAGAGGGTTACTCAATGAGCAGTTCTTC.

The V call is TRBV19, the J call TRBJ2-2; 7 nucleotides agree with TRBD1. Germline CDR1 reads LNHDA; CDR2 reads SQIVND (reference sequence). V lost 5 bases, J lost 1 base, and 4 bases stayed unmatched. There are 15 residues in the CDR3. CDR3 protein: CASSPRTGNTGELFF. For the CDR3, the DNA is TGTGCCAGTAGTCCCCGGACAGGGAACACCGGGGAGCTGTTTTTT.

The chain uses TRBV7-9 and TRBJ1-2; possible D gene TRBD1, 6 bases. The length of the CDR3 is 13 residues. V was pared by 5 bases and J by 8 bases, with 15 bases between. CDR1 is SEHNR, CDR2 FQNEAQ, per germline (reference sequence). The CDR3 nucleotides are TGTGCCAGCAGCCTCCTACAGGGTCGAGGCTACACCTTC. Translation gives CASSLLQGRGYTF.

This clone was counted between two and nine times. In the same sample, other DNA sequences code for this CDR3. V is TRBV5-6 and J is TRBJ1-5; D call uncertain. The V end was cut by 0 bases, the J end by 2 bases, with 0 bases between. The CDR3 spans 12 residues. Germline CDR1 reads SGHDT; CDR2 reads YYEEEE. The CDR3 bases are TGTGCCAGCAGCTTGGGCAATCAGCCCCAGCATTTT. Translation gives CASSLGNQPQHF.

The chain has TRBV7-2 and TRBJ2-3; D is possibly TRBD2 (6 bases). V lost 5 bases to trimming and J lost 2 bases, with 11 bases between them. From germline, CDR1 is SGHTA and CDR2 FQGNSA. There are 14 residues in the CDR3. The CDR3 DNA reads as TGTGCCAGCAGCGGTAGCGGCATCACAGATACGCAGTATTTT. Translation gives CASSGSGITDTQYF. Full variable domain (rest looked up from reference TRBV7-2 and TRBJ2-3): GAGVSQSPSNKVTEKGKDVELRCDPISGHTALYWYRQSLGQGLEFLIYFQGNSAPDKSGLPSDRFSAERTGGSVSTLTIQRTQQEDSAVYLCASSGSGITDTQYFGPGTRLTVL.

The chain combines TRBV5-4 with TRBJ2-3; D is possibly TRBD2 (5 bases). This CDR3 region has 15 residues. The germline V gene has CDR1 SGHNT and CDR2 YYREEE (reference sequence). The ends were cut back, 0 bases at V and 3 bases at J, with 11 bases in the middle. The chain's CDR3 is CASSLVRGNTDTQYF. The CDR3 DNA follows: TGTGCCAGCAGCTTGGTTCGAGGGAATACAGATACGCAGTATTTT.

The chain joins TRBV5-4 to TRBJ1-1; no clear D gene. Trimming pared 0 bases from V and 0 bases from J, leaving 6 bases between. The germline V gene has CDR1 SGHNT and CDR2 YYREEE (reference sequence). This CDR3 region has 14 residues. CDR3 DNA: TGTGCCAGCAGCTTGGGACGCCTGAACACTGAAGCTTTCTTT. It is translated as CASSLGRLNTEAFF.

The chain uses TRBV7-8 and TRBJ1-1; D call uncertain. CDR1 and CDR2 from the germline V gene are SGHVS and FQNEAQ. This CDR3 spans 15 amino acids. V lost 5 bases and J 4 bases, leaving 17 bases between the germline ends. The CDR3 DNA reads TGTGCCAGCAGCCCCCCGACAAGGATCATCACTGAAGCTTTCTTT. Residues: CASSPPTRIITEAFF.

The V call is TRBV9, the J call TRBJ1-2; TRBD1 matches at 8 bases. The CDR3 totals 15 residues. CDR1 is SGDLS and CDR2 is YYNGEE in the germline V gene. J gave up 5 bases and V 0 bases, and 6 bases lay outside the gene matches. CDR3 nucleotide sequence: TGTGCCAGCAGCGTAGCCCCAGGGGGCGAGTATGGCTACACCTTC. Translating gives CASSVAPGGEYGYTF. The entire variable domain, with the rest obtained from reference TRBV9 and TRBJ1-2, is as follows: DSGVTQTPKHLITATGQRVTLRCSPRSGDLSVYWYQQSLDQGLQFLIQYYNGEERAKGNILERFSAQQFPDLHSELNLSSLELGDSALYFCASSVAPGGEYGYTFGSGTRLTVV.

The chain carries TRBV27 and TRBJ1-6, with a possible D match to TRBD1 (5 bases). The CDR3 consists of 15 residues. Between the trimmed V and J ends, which lost 6 bases and 7 bases, there was a span of 16 bases. Germline CDR1 is MNHEY and CDR2 is SMNVEV (reference sequence). As DNA, the CDR3 is TGTGCCAGCAGGGCACCAGGGAGGACAAATTCACCCCTCCACTTT. This translates into CASRAPGRTNSPLHF.

This chain connects TRBV19 to TRBJ2-1, with 8 positions matching TRBD1. This CDR3 region has 14 residues. Per germline, CDR1 LNHDA and CDR2 SQIVND (reference sequence). V gave up 9 bases and J gave up 9 bases; unmatched junction bases: 13. The CDR3 loop reads CASRTGSLFGEQFF. The CDR3 region has the DNA TGTGCCAGCCGGACAGGGTCCCTTTTTGGTGAGCAGTTCTTC.

V gene TRBV7-8 combines with J gene TRBJ2-5, with no clear D. TRBJ2-7 explains the end of the DNA better; the J call may be wrong. Germline V lookup: CDR1 SGHVS, CDR2 FQNEAQ. The CDR3 totals 13 residues. The CDR3 region has the DNA TGTGCCAGCAGCTTCGCCAGTACCTACGAGCAGTACTTC. It yields the protein CASSFASTYEQYF.

The CDR3 loop reads CASSSINTGELFF. CDR3 nucleotides: TGTGCCAGCAGCTCGATTAACACCGGGGAGCTGTTTTTT. V and J are TRBV7-2 and TRBJ2-2, with D unresolved. Trimming removed 4 bases from V and 2 bases from J, with 5 bases in between. CDR3 size: 13 residues. The germline V gene has CDR1 SGHTA and CDR2 FQGNSA.

The V gene is TRBV7-6, the J gene TRBJ2-7, with D possibly being TRBD1 (6 bases). From germline, CDR1 is SGHVS and CDR2 FNYEAQ. The CDR3 consists of 12 residues. V was pared by 2 bases and J by 5 bases, with 7 bases between. As DNA, the CDR3 is TGTGCCAGCAGCTTACAGGGGAACGAGCAGTACTTC. This sequence encodes CASSLQGNEQYF. The whole variable domain, remainder taken from reference TRBV7-6 and TRBJ2-7, is GAGVSQSPRYKVTKRGQDVALRCDPISGHVSLYWYRQALGQGPEFLTYFNYEAQQDKSGLPNDRFSAERPEGSISTLTIQRTEQRDSAMYRCASSLQGNEQYFGPGTRLTVT.

The DNA for the CDR3 is TGTGCCAGCAGCGCGTCTGGGACTGTCTATGGCTACACCTTC. It specifies CASSASGTVYGYTF. This chain links TRBV9 with TRBJ1-2, with D maybe TRBD1 (5 bases). Deletions cut 3 bases from V and 4 bases from J, with 13 bases between. The CDR3 totals 14 residues. From germline, CDR1 is SGDLS and CDR2 YYNGEE.

The CDR3 sequence: CASSEPAGGSEQYF. The CDR3 nucleotides are TGTGCCAGCAGTGAACCGGCCGGGGGAAGCGAGCAGTACTTC. This chain joins TRBV2 and TRBJ2-7, with a possible D match to TRBD2 (6 bases). V was pared by 2 bases and J by 6 bases, with 14 bases between. Germline V gene sequence: CDR1 SNHLY, CDR2 FYNNEI. The CDR3 is 14 residues long.

The chain couples TRBV28 to TRBJ1-2; 9 bases agree with TRBD1. The CDR3 spans 16 residues. V dropped 1 base and J dropped 1; count of bases not matched to a gene: 4. Germline-derived CDR1 and CDR2 are MDHEN and SYDVKM. CDR3 region: CASSLSADRGNYGYTF. CDR3 in DNA: TGTGCCAGCAGTTTATCCGCGGACAGGGGTAACTATGGCTACACCTTC.

As regards this clone: The sample contains more than one DNA sequence encoding this CDR3. The rearrangement links TRBV7-2 to TRBJ2-1; the D gene is possibly TRBD2 (6 bases). The CDR3 has 16 residues. V lost 1 base, J lost 4 bases, and 14 bases lay in between. The V gene's germline CDR1 is SGHTA and CDR2 FQGNSA. CDR3 nucleotides: TGTGCCAGCAGCTTAGGTCTTGCGGGAAGGTACAATGAGCAGTTCTTC. Translated: CASSLGLAGRYNEQFF. Variable domain in full (rest from reference TRBV7-2 and TRBJ2-1): GAGVSQSPSNKVTEKGKDVELRCDPISGHTALYWYRQSLGQGLEFLIYFQGNSAPDKSGLPSDRFSAERTGGSVSTLTIQRTQQEDSAVYLCASSLGLAGRYNEQFFGPGTRLTVL.

The V gene is TRBV10-3, the J gene TRBJ1-2, with D maybe TRBD1 (5 bases). CDR1 is ENHRY and CDR2 is SYGVKD in the germline V gene. V gave up 4 bases and J gave up 1 base, with 16 bases separating them. The length of the CDR3 is 16 residues. The CDR3 DNA reads TGTGCCATCAGTGGTGGGCGACAGAGAGTTAACTATGGCTACACCTTC. Translated: CAISGGRQRVNYGYTF.

In its sample, this clone was seen a few times. The chain links TRBV19 to TRBJ2-5, with 14 bases that match TRBD2. Trimming removed 4 bases from V and 1 base from J; junction bases left unmatched: 8. The CDR3 totals 18 residues. Germline V CDR1 and CDR2: LNHDA, SQIVND (reference sequence). The CDR3 here is CASSKGLAGGRSQETQYF. The CDR3 nucleotides read TGTGCCAGTAGTAAAGGACTAGCGGGGGGCAGAAGCCAAGAGACCCAGTACTTC. Supplemented by reference TRBV19 and TRBJ2-5, the full variable domain reads DGGITQSPKYLFRKEGQNVTLSCEQNLNHDAMYWYRQDPGQGLRLIYYSQIVNDFQKGDIAEGYSVSREKKESFPLTVTSAQKNPTAFYLCASSKGLAGGRSQETQYFGPGTRLLVL.

The J gene is TRBJ1-1, the V gene TRBV19; no reliable D call. CDR1 and CDR2 (germline): LNHDA, SQIVND (reference sequence). The CDR3 is 14 amino acids. Trimming stripped 1 base from V and 5 bases from J, with 11 bases between. CDR3 residues: CASSIAVEGTEAFF. As DNA, the CDR3 is TGTGCCAGTAGTATAGCTGTGGAAGGGACTGAAGCTTTCTTT.